One sample yielded the 20 T cell receptor beta chains listed below, sequenced in a study of STAT5B mutations in CD4+ large granular lymphocyte leukemia. Clones were read by immunoSEQ multiplex PCR, and TCRdb kept only the in-frame ones, dropping some. This repertoire shows about 27,000 clones, 74% found once; its top ten account for around a tenth. Sequencing was performed on CD4+ T cells from blood buffy coats. The receptors here all came from a human donor in good health.

J is TRBJ2-1 and V is TRBV2, with D tentatively TRBD1 (5 bases). The germline gives CDR1 SNHLY, CDR2 FYNNEI. V lost 5 bases and J 6 bases, leaving 14 bases between the germline ends. This CDR3 has 14 residues. In nucleotides, the CDR3 is TGTGCCAGCAGTCCCGACAGAATCACCAATGAGCAGTTCTTC. Its protein product is CASSPDRITNEQFF. Together with reference TRBV2 and TRBJ2-1, the CDR3 gives the full variable domain: EPEVTQTPSHQVTQMGQEVILRCVPISNHLYFYWYRQILGQKVEFLVSFYNNEISEKSEIFDDQFSVERPDGSNFTLKIRSTKLEDSAMYFCASSPDRITNEQFFGPGTRLTVL.

V and J are TRBV5-6 and TRBJ2-2; D gene uncertain. The CDR3 contains 14 residues. Per germline, CDR1 SGHDT and CDR2 YYEEEE. V lost 4 bases and J lost 0, with 7 bases in between. The DNA of the CDR3 is TGTGCCAGCAGCCGCAGGCCGAACACCGGGGAGCTGTTTTTT. Amino acids: CASSRRPNTGELFF.

This clone was counted a single time. The V and J genes are TRBV19 and TRBJ1-2; possibly TRBD1 for D (5 bases). The V gene lost 3 bases and the J gene lost 4 bases, with 12 bases spanning the gap. Germline V gene data show CDR1 as LNHDA and CDR2 as SQIVND (reference sequence). CDR3 size: 14 residues. The CDR3 nucleotides read TGTGCCAGTAGTATCTCCAGGGTGGCCTATGGCTACACCTTC. Translated: CASSISRVAYGYTF.

The chain couples TRBV6-5 to TRBJ1-2; D is ambiguous. The CDR3 totals 13 residues. The germline gives CDR1 MNHEY, CDR2 SVGAGI. The ends were cut back, 0 bases at V and 5 bases at J, with 7 bases in the middle. The CDR3 loop reads CASSYSVAYGYTF. CDR3 DNA: TGTGCCAGCAGTTACTCTGTGGCTTATGGCTACACCTTC.

This chain links TRBV14 with TRBJ2-1; TRBD2 matches at 14 bases. With V trimmed by 6 bases and J by 9 bases, 7 bases remained unmatched. The CDR3 covers 15 residues. Per germline, CDR1 SGHDN and CDR2 FVKESK. In DNA form, the CDR3 reads TGTGCCAGCAGTCAGACTAGCGGGAGGGCCAGTGAGCAGTTCTTC. Amino acids: CASSQTSGRASEQFF. Supplemented by reference TRBV14 and TRBJ2-1, the full variable domain reads EAGVTQFPSHSVIEKGQTVTLRCDPISGHDNLYWYRRVMGKEIKFLLHFVKESKQDESGMPNNRFLAERTGGTYSTLKVQPAELEDSGVYFCASSQTSGRASEQFFGPGTRLTVL.

This clone was seen a single time. V is TRBV11-2 and J is TRBJ2-5; perhaps TRBD1 as D (5 bases). V was cut by 5 bases and J by 5 bases, with 15 bases left in between. The CDR3 sequence is 14 residues long. Per the germline V gene, CDR1 is SGHAT and CDR2 is FQNNGV. CDR3 nucleotides: TGTGCCAGCAGCACCCGACAGCTGGGGGAGACCCAGTACTTC. It yields the protein CASSTRQLGETQYF.

The chain combines TRBV29-1 with TRBJ1-1; 7 bases line up with TRBD1. Germline assignment: CDR1 SQVTM and CDR2 ANQGSEA. The trim removed 4 bases at V and 2 bases at J, leaving 19 bases unmatched. This CDR3 spans 18 amino acids. CDR3 region: CSVGGQARLLVSNTEAFF. The CDR3 coding sequence is TGCAGCGTTGGTGGACAGGCTCGCCTATTGGTGTCTAACACTGAAGCTTTCTTT.

This clone came up a few times. The chain combines TRBV19 with TRBJ1-5; D is undetermined. Per the germline V gene, CDR1 is LNHDA and CDR2 is SQIVND (reference sequence). Trimming removed 6 bases at V and 6 bases at J, with 12 bases between. The CDR3 runs to 13 residues. This chain's CDR3 is CASSQALSQPQHF. CDR3 DNA sequence: TGTGCCAGTAGCCAGGCGCTCAGTCAGCCCCAGCATTTT.

The V and J genes are TRBV5-1 and TRBJ1-1; D remains unclear. The V end was cut by 4 bases, the J end by 7 bases, with 17 bases between. The CDR3 covers 14 residues. The germline gives CDR1 SGHRS, CDR2 YFSETQ. For the CDR3, the DNA is TGCGCCAGCAGCCCCCGTGTGGCCGACGGTGAAGCTTTCTTT. It specifies CASSPRVADGEAFF.

The rearrangement uses TRBV4-1 and TRBJ2-5, with D hard to call. Trimming pared 0 bases from V and 1 base from J, leaving 12 bases between. This CDR3 comprises 16 residues. Looked up from germline, CDR1 is MGHRA and CDR2 is YSYEKL. CDR3: CASSQDAGSFQETQYF. The CDR3 DNA is TGCGCCAGCAGCCAAGATGCAGGTAGCTTCCAAGAGACCCAGTACTTC.

In its sample, this clone was seen once. The chain uses TRBV4-1 and TRBJ1-3; TRBD1 agrees at 10 bases. Germline assignment: CDR1 MGHRA and CDR2 YSYEKL. CDR3 length equals 17 residues. After removal of 2 bases from V and 0 bases from J, the junction contained 4 bases not matched to a gene. CDR3 sequence (DNA): TGCGCCAGCAGCCAACCGGGACAGGGGAACTCTGGAAACACCATATATTTT. Encoded protein: CASSQPGQGNSGNTIYF.

V usage is TRBV10-1 and J usage is TRBJ2-3; D is unclear. Trimming removed 0 bases at V and 1 base at J, with 2 bases between. Germline V gene data show CDR1 as WNHNN and CDR2 as SYGVQD (reference sequence). The CDR3 runs 13 residues. The CDR3 is CASSESGTDTQYF. In nucleotides, the CDR3 is TGCGCCAGCAGTGAGTCAGGCACAGATACGCAGTATTTT.

V usage is TRBV7-3 and J usage is TRBJ1-1, with unresolved D. V was pared by 2 bases and J by 11 bases, with 18 bases between. The length of the CDR3 is 14 residues. CDR1 SGHTA and CDR2 FQGTGA come from the germline V gene. CDR3 amino acids: CASSLGRESRYAFF. CDR3 bases: TGTGCCAGCAGCTTAGGAAGAGAGAGCCGGTACGCTTTCTTT.

The chain carries TRBV5-1 and TRBJ2-4, with TRBD1 identical over 8 bases. V gave up 4 bases and J gave up 8 bases; unmatched junction bases: 5. The length of the CDR3 is 13 residues. In germline, CDR1 is SGHRS, CDR2 YFSETQ. CDR3 region: CASSGGQGDIQYF. The CDR3 nucleotides are TGCGCCAGCAGCGGAGGACAGGGAGACATTCAGTACTTC. Supplemented by reference TRBV5-1 and TRBJ2-4, the full variable domain reads KAGVTQTPRYLIKTRGQQVTLSCSPISGHRSVSWYQQTPGQGLQFLFEYFSETQRNKGNFPGRFSGRQFSNSRSEMNVSTLELGDSALYLCASSGGQGDIQYFGAGTRLSVL.

The chain is built from TRBV6-1 and TRBJ2-4; either TRBD1 or TRBD2 may supply D (6 bases each). Germline loops: CDR1 MNHNS, CDR2 SASEGT. V was shortened by 4 bases and J by 0 bases, with 13 bases between the two germline ends. This CDR3 comprises 16 residues. CDR3 region: CASSGLWGAAKNIQYF. The DNA of the CDR3 is TGTGCCAGCAGTGGCCTCTGGGGGGCAGCCAAAAACATTCAGTACTTC.

This rearrangement joins TRBV27 to TRBJ1-5, with TRBD1 as a possible D gene (6 bases). The ends were cut back, 6 bases at V and 4 bases at J, with 16 bases in the middle. CDR1 and CDR2 from the germline V gene are MNHEY and SMNVEV (reference sequence). The CDR3 runs 15 residues. CDR3 DNA sequence: TGTGCCAGCAGCCCCGCGTGGGGGGCGAATCAGCCCCAGCATTTT. Translating gives CASSPAWGANQPQHF.

The rearrangement links TRBV11-1 to TRBJ2-7; possibly TRBD1 or TRBD2 for D (5 bases each). The germline V gene encodes CDR1 SGHAT and CDR2 FQDESV (reference sequence). Trimming removed 5 bases from V and 2 bases from J, with 13 bases in between. The CDR3 is 14 residues long. CDR3 in DNA: TGTGCCAGCAGCCTAAGCCGGGGACCCTACGAGCAGTACTTC. This sequence encodes CASSLSRGPYEQYF. Looking up the rest from reference TRBV11-1 and TRBJ2-7 gives the full variable domain: EAEVAQSPRYKITEKSQAVAFWCDPISGHATLYWYRQILGQGPELLVQFQDESVVDDSQLPKDRFSAERLKGVDSTLKIQPAELGDSAMYLCASSLSRGPYEQYFGPGTRLTVT.

In its sample, this clone was seen a few times. V gene TRBV7-8 combines with J gene TRBJ1-4; weak D call: TRBD1 (5 bases). CDR1 and CDR2 (germline): SGHVS, FQNEAQ. Trimming took off 5 bases at V and 6 bases at J, with 13 bases between the two ends. The CDR3 covers 14 residues. The CDR3 sequence: CASSRDSGHEKLFF. In nucleotides, the CDR3 is TGTGCCAGCAGCCGAGACAGCGGCCATGAAAAACTGTTTTTT. The full variable domain, rest sourced from reference TRBV7-8 and TRBJ1-4, is GAGVSQSPRYKVAKRGQDVALRCDPISGHVSLFWYQQALGQGPEFLTYFQNEAQLDKSGLPSDRFFAERPEGSVSTLKIQRTQQEDSAVYLCASSRDSGHEKLFFGSGTQLSVL.

The rearrangement joins TRBV9 to TRBJ2-7; possibly TRBD1 for D (6 bases). The CDR3 has 15 amino acids. The V gene's germline CDR1 is SGDLS and CDR2 YYNGEE. Deletions cut 0 bases from V and 6 bases from J, with 16 bases between. The CDR3 here is CASSVGGDFRGEQYF. In DNA form, the CDR3 reads TGTGCCAGCAGCGTAGGAGGTGATTTCAGGGGCGAGCAGTACTTC. The variable domain in full, completed from reference TRBV9 and TRBJ2-7, reads DSGVTQTPKHLITATGQRVTLRCSPRSGDLSVYWYQQSLDQGLQFLIQYYNGEERAKGNILERFSAQQFPDLHSELNLSSLELGDSALYFCASSVGGDFRGEQYFGPGTRLTVT.

The genes are TRBV4-3 and TRBJ1-2; 7 bases align to TRBD1. Germline CDR1 and CDR2: LGHNA and YSLEER. The CDR3 consists of 15 residues. Trimming cost V 4 bases and J 0 bases; bases outside gene matches: 5. This CDR3 reads CASSLAGTANYGYTF. Here the CDR3 DNA reads TGCGCCAGCAGCCTCGCCGGGACAGCTAACTATGGCTACACCTTC.